This T cell receptor (beta chain) was retrieved from a study of CD8 T cells in Susac syndrome. The study, taken as a whole, reports: The TCR sequencing and HLA analysis in the study involved a relatively small number of individuals, as the study acknowledged.

V was pared by 2 bases and J by 0 bases, with 12 bases of the junction left unmatched. Germline CDR1 is DFQATT and CDR2 is SNEGSKA (reference sequence). The CDR3 is 17 residues long. The study used treatment-naive patients who had stable or active relapsing-remitting disease as multiple sclerosis controls. TEMRA cells were FACS-enriched, and CD8+ and CD4+ T cells were isolated negatively. In the case of this clonotype: The antigen is unknown.

An input of roughly 0.45 to 1 ug of RNA was subjected to reverse transcription using random hexamers. TCR beta CDR3 was amplified by immunoSEQ multiplex PCR. This amplification extended across 54 Vbeta and 13 Jbeta segments. In TCRdb, the immunoSEQ multiplex PCR reads were re-called with MiXCR into one record per CDR3 protein. The repertoire holds fewer than 350,000 distinct CDR3 sequences, with about 90% as singletons. Sequencing input: CD4+ T cells from PBMCs. The chain recombines TRBV20-1 with TRBJ2-7; 8 bases fit TRBD2. The receptor's source is a human donor with multiple sclerosis. CDR3 amino acids: CSARSPELLAGSYEQYF. For the CDR3, the DNA is TGCAGTGCTAGATCCCCAGAGTTGCTAGCGGGCTCCTACGAGCAGTACTTC.